This note documents a single TCR beta chain sequence. What it recognizes is unknown. The V and J ends lost 0 bases and 1 base respectively, with 16 bases between them. Per the germline V gene, CDR1 is SGDLS and CDR2 is YYNGEE. This CDR3 is built from 17 residues. This sample was included in a study of Ad26.COV2.S vaccination and SARS-CoV-2 variants. Treatment reported: 15 to 20 received Ad26.COV2.S at low or high dose, single or two shots; roughly 5 received placebo; per-sample allocation not given. Sampling was performed 63 days after the first vaccine or placebo injection. Study-wide results and limits: Comparability of non-spike TCR breadth was observed across vaccine and placebo recipients.

Data came from immunoSEQ multiplex PCR; TCRdb stores just in-frame clones and leaves some out. The sample has 290,000 or so clones, around 87% seen once. J is TRBJ1-1 and V is TRBV9; D uncertain. The sequence was obtained from a person aged 18-65 years who received the Ad26.COV2.S COVID-19 vaccine or a placebo. The specimen comprised peripheral blood, sampled in a trial of Ad26.COV2.S vaccine versus placebo. The CDR3 is CASSVGTGITGNTEAFF. The CDR3 coding sequence is TGTGCCAGCAGCGTAGGAACCGGGATAACTGGGAACACTGAAGCTTTCTTT.